Listed here are 18 T cell receptor beta chains from one sample, sequenced in a study of shared clonotypes between healthy human individuals. Only in-frame clones appear in the TCRdb table, and some are missing; sequencing was by immunoSEQ multiplex PCR. The repertoire holds fewer than 850,000 clones, with about 90% as singletons. Sequenced material: memory CD8+ T cells from PBMCs. Subset here: CD45RO+ cells pooled with CCR7-negative TemRA cells. These receptors originate from a man in his late teens or twenties in good health. Some clones in this sample may be carry-over from other donors' samples.

This clone is a singleton in its sample. The DNA for the CDR3 is TGTGCCAGCAGCCAAGCGCCTTCTGGCACAGATACGCAGTATTTT. It codes for CASSQAPSGTDTQYF. V and J are TRBV4-2 and TRBJ2-3; D is ambiguous. The CDR3 runs to 15 residues. Germline V lookup: CDR1 LGHNA, CDR2 YNFKEQ. V dropped 1 base and J dropped 1 base, with 9 bases sitting between them.

This clone was observed a single time. V usage is TRBV7-9 and J usage is TRBJ2-7; D unresolved. This CDR3 spans 13 amino acids. The ends were cut back, 5 bases at V and 3 bases at J, with 11 bases in the middle. The germline V gene encodes CDR1 SEHNR and CDR2 FQNEAQ (reference sequence). The CDR3 DNA sequence: TGTGCCAGCAGCCCCCCCCCAGGCTACGAGCAGTACTTC. It encodes CASSPPPGYEQYF. Drawing the rest from reference TRBV7-9 and TRBJ2-7, the complete variable domain is DTGVSQNPRHKITKRGQNVTFRCDPISEHNRLYWYRQTLGQGPEFLTYFQNEAQLEKSRLLSDRFSAERPKGSFSTLEIQRTEQGDSAMYLCASSPPPGYEQYFGPGTRLTVT.

Concerning this clone: The same CDR3 also results from other DNA sequences found in this sample. The rearrangement links TRBV19 to TRBJ1-1; D is uncertain. Looked up from germline, CDR1 is LNHDA and CDR2 is SQIVND (reference sequence). CDR3 size: 12 residues. The V gene lost 4 bases and the J gene lost 1 base, with 4 bases spanning the gap. DNA of the CDR3: TGTGCCAGTAGTAACGGGAACACTGAAGCTTTCTTT. It is translated as CASSNGNTEAFF. Filled out from reference TRBV19 and TRBJ1-1, the complete variable domain reads DGGITQSPKYLFRKEGQNVTLSCEQNLNHDAMYWYRQDPGQGLRLIYYSQIVNDFQKGDIAEGYSVSREKKESFPLTVTSAQKNPTAFYLCASSNGNTEAFFGQGTRLTVV.

The rearrangement joins TRBV19 to TRBJ2-3; D ambiguous. V was trimmed by 7 bases and J by 6 bases, leaving 14 bases between them. This CDR3 has 13 amino acids. The germline gives CDR1 LNHDA, CDR2 SQIVND (reference sequence). DNA for the CDR3: TGTGCCAGTACATTTGCCCCCTGGGATACGCAGTATTTT. Its translation is CASTFAPWDTQYF.

V and J are TRBV6-5 and TRBJ2-1; D is ambiguous. Trimming pared 3 bases from V and 9 bases from J, leaving 6 bases between. Germline V CDR1 and CDR2: MNHEY, SVGAGI. This CDR3 is built from 11 residues. Here the CDR3 DNA reads TGTGCCAGCAGTTATGGTCCTGAGCAGTTCTTC. It yields the protein CASSYGPEQFF.

The chain combines TRBV5-5 with TRBJ1-5, with TRBD1 identical over 12 bases. V lost 0 bases, J lost 5 bases, and 3 bases stayed unmatched. CDR3 length: 16 amino acids. Germline assignment: CDR1 SGHKS and CDR2 YYEKEE (reference sequence). For the CDR3, the DNA is TGTGCCAGCAGCTTGGTATGGGACAGGGGGCATCAGCCCCAGCATTTT. Residues: CASSLVWDRGHQPQHF.

The chain is built from TRBV19 and TRBJ1-2, with no clear D. The CDR3 has 13 residues. CDR1 LNHDA and CDR2 SQIVND come from the germline V gene (reference sequence). Trimming removed 2 bases at V and 4 bases at J, with 8 bases between. CDR3 sequence (DNA): TGTGCCAGTAGTATAATCCTGGGCTATGGCTACACCTTC. Its protein is CASSIILGYGYTF.

This chain links TRBV7-2 with TRBJ2-2; D assignment may be TRBD1 or TRBD2 (5 bases each). Germline lookup yields CDR1 SGHTA and CDR2 FQGNSA. This CDR3 spans 15 amino acids. Trimming cost V 4 bases and J 9 bases, with 18 bases left between them. CDR3 region: CASSSQPGRPRELFF. Written as DNA, the CDR3 is TGTGCCAGCAGCTCGCAACCGGGACGTCCGAGGGAGCTGTTTTTT.

The chain employs TRBV5-1 and TRBJ2-1; a weak D match, TRBD1 (5 bases). The germline V gene encodes CDR1 SGHRS and CDR2 YFSETQ. V was pared by 4 bases and J by 2 bases, with 25 bases between. The CDR3 length is 19 residues. The DNA of the CDR3 is TGCGCCAGCAGCCCAGGGCCGTTATCCAGACCTTCGACCTACAATGAGCAGTTCTTC. Amino acid sequence: CASSPGPLSRPSTYNEQFF.

This chain uses TRBV7-3 with TRBJ2-1; maybe TRBD2 (6 bases). The CDR3 runs to 16 residues. Germline values: CDR1 SGHTA, CDR2 FQGTGA. With 5 bases removed from V and 7 bases from J, the gap between germline ends came to 21 bases. The CDR3 sequence is CASSNLGGVMANEQFF. The DNA of the CDR3 is TGTGCCAGCAGCAACCTGGGGGGAGTCATGGCGAATGAGCAGTTCTTC.

CDR3 loop: CASSPGGRATDTQYF. As DNA, the CDR3 is TGTGCCAGCAGCCCGGGGGGCAGGGCCACAGATACGCAGTATTTT. The rearrangement joins TRBV28 to TRBJ2-3, with TRBD2 as a possible D gene (7 bases). Germline loops: CDR1 MDHEN, CDR2 SYDVKM. Trimming removed 6 bases from V and 2 bases from J, with 15 bases in between. The CDR3 sequence is 15 residues long.

The chain uses TRBV27 and TRBJ2-1; D is undetermined. Germline CDR1 reads MNHEY; CDR2 reads SMNVEV (reference sequence). This CDR3 region has 15 residues. V was pared by 2 bases and J by 3 bases, with 11 bases between. CDR3 DNA: TGTGCCAGCAGTTTAAGTCCGACGGGCTACAATGAGCAGTTCTTC. This gives the protein CASSLSPTGYNEQFF.

The rearrangement joins TRBV7-9 to TRBJ2-5; the match to TRBD1 covers 8 bases. The CDR3 runs 14 residues. CDR1 is SEHNR, CDR2 FQNEAQ, per germline (reference sequence). The ends lost 5 bases at V and 4 bases at J; junction bases unmatched: 6. CDR3 sequence reads: CASSPGTGSETQYF. The CDR3 DNA sequence: TGTGCCAGCAGCCCCGGGACAGGATCAGAGACCCAGTACTTC.

The chain is built from TRBV29-1 and TRBJ2-3, with TRBD2 matching over 11 bases. The junction had 17 bases not matched to a gene; V was cut back by 3 bases and J by 0 bases. The CDR3 is made up of 20 amino acids. CDR1 is SQVTM, CDR2 ANQGSEA, per germline. Written as DNA, the CDR3 is TGCAGCGTTGAGTTTCCCGAAATCACTAGCGGGAGATCTAGCACAGATACGCAGTATTTT. Encoded protein: CSVEFPEITSGRSSTDTQYF.

The chain uses TRBV10-3 and TRBJ2-2; D is unclear. The germline gives CDR1 ENHRY, CDR2 SYGVKD. This CDR3 contains 13 residues. The V end lost 3 bases, the J end lost 1 base, and 3 bases lay between the germline ends. The CDR3 region has the DNA TGTGCCATCAGTGATGGGAACACCGGGGAGCTGTTTTTT. It is translated as CAISDGNTGELFF.

V gene TRBV27 combines with J gene TRBJ2-1; TRBD2 agrees at 12 bases. This CDR3 comprises 15 residues. CDR1 and CDR2 from the germline V gene are MNHEY and SMNVEV (reference sequence). V lost 7 bases to trimming and J lost 7 bases; unmatched junction nucleotides: 8. This CDR3 is CASTKTSGSWNEQFF. CDR3 bases: TGTGCCAGCACCAAGACTAGCGGGAGTTGGAATGAGCAGTTCTTC.

This chain joins TRBV11-3 and TRBJ1-5; D is unclear. The V gene lost 0 bases and the J gene lost 2 bases, with 23 bases spanning the gap. This CDR3 contains 20 residues. Germline CDR1 SGHNT, CDR2 YENEEA. Here the CDR3 DNA reads TGTGCCAGCAGCTTAGATTCGGGCGGTCGACGGGAACGGGGCAATCAGCCCCAGCATTTT. Residues: CASSLDSGGRRERGNQPQHF.

The rearrangement links TRBV28 to TRBJ2-7; possible D gene TRBD2, 6 bases. Trimming removed 4 bases at V and 0 bases at J, with 19 bases between. The CDR3 has 17 residues. Germline V gene data show CDR1 as MDHEN and CDR2 as SYDVKM. CDR3 residues: CASSSTGGLAFSYEQYF. CDR3 DNA: TGTGCCAGCAGTTCGACTGGGGGGTTGGCCTTCTCCTACGAGCAGTACTTC. Together with reference TRBV28 and TRBJ2-7, the CDR3 gives the full variable domain: DVKVTQSSRYLVKRTGEKVFLECVQDMDHENMFWYRQDPGLGLRLIYFSYDVKMKEKGDIPEGYSVSREKKERFSLILESASTNQTSMYLCASSSTGGLAFSYEQYFGPGTRLTVT.